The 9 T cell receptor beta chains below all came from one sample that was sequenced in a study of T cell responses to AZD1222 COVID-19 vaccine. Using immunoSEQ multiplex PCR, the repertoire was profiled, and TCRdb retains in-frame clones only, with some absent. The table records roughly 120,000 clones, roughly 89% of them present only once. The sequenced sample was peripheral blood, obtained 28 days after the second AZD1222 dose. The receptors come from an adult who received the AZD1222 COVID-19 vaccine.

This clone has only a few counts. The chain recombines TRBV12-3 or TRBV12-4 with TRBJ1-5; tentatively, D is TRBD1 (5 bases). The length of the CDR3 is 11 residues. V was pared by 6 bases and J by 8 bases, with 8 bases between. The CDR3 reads CASSGGEPQHF. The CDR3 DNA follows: TGTGCCAGCAGCGGGGGAGAGCCCCAGCATTTT.

CDR3 DNA sequence: TGTGCCAGCAGCCCTCGACAGGGGGCAGGCTTTGAGGGTTCACCCCTCCACTTT. Protein: CASSPRQGAGFEGSPLHF. V and J are TRBV7-2 and TRBJ1-6, with TRBD1 matching over 10 bases. CDR1 is SGHTA, CDR2 FQGNSA, per germline. This CDR3 has 18 amino acids. Trimming cost V 5 bases and J 9 bases; bases outside gene matches: 16. The full variable domain, in which reference TRBV7-2 and TRBJ1-6 provide the parts outside the CDR3, is GAGVSQSPSNKVTEKGKDVELRCDPISGHTALYWYRQSLGQGLEFLIYFQGNSAPDKSGLPSDRFSAERTGGSVSTLTIQRTQQEDSAVYLCASSPRQGAGFEGSPLHFGNGTRLTVT.

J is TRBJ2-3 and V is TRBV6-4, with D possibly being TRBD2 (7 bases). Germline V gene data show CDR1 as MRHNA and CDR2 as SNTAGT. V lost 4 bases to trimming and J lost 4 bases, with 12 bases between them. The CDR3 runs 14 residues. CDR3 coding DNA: TGTGCCAGCAGTGCCGGGGGGCCACCAGATACGCAGTATTTT. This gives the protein CASSAGGPPDTQYF.

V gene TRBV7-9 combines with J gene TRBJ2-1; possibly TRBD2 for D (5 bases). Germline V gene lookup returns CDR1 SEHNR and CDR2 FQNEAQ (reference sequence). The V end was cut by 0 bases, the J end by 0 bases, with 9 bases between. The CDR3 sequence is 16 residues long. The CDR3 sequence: CASSLASGSSYNEQFF. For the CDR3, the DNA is TGTGCCAGCAGCTTAGCGTCGGGGAGCTCCTACAATGAGCAGTTCTTC.

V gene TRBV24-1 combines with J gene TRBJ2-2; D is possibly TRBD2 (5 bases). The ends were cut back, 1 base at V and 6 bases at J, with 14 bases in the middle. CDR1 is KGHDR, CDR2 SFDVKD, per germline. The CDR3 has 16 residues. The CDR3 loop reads CATSDFATPGAGELFF. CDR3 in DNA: TGTGCCACCAGTGATTTTGCGACACCCGGGGCCGGGGAGCTGTTTTTT.

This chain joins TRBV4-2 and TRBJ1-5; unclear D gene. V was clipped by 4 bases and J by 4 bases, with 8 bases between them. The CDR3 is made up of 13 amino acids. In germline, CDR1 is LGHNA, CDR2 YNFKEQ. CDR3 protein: CASSPPANQPQHF. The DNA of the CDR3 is TGTGCCAGCAGCCCCCCCGCTAATCAGCCCCAGCATTTT.

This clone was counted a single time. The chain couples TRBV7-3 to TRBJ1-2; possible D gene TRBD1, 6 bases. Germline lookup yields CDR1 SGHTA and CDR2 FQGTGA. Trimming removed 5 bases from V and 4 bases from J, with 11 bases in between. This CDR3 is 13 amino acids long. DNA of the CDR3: TGTGCCAGCAGCCCCACAGGGTCCTATGGCTACACCTTC. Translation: CASSPTGSYGYTF.

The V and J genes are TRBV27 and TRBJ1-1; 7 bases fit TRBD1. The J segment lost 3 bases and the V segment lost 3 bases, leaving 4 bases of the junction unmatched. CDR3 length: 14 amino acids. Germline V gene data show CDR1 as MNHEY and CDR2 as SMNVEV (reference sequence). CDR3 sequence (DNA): TGTGCCAGCAGTTTGAGGCAGGGGGACACTGAAGCTTTCTTT. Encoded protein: CASSLRQGDTEAFF.

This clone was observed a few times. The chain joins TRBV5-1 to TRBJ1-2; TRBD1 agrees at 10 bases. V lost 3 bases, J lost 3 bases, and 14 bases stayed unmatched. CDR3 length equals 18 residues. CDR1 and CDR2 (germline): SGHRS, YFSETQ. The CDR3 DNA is TGCGCCAGCAGCTATTTCGGGACCCCGGGACAGGGGTACTATGGCTACACCTTC. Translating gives CASSYFGTPGQGYYGYTF.